The 5 T cell receptor beta chains given below trace back to one sample, sequenced in a study of cytomegalovirus exposure and HLA in healthy donors. Profiling relied on immunoSEQ multiplex PCR, and the TCRdb table lists in-frame clones only, not all of them. The sample has about 190,000 clones, about 80% seen once; the top ten hold less than 8.5%. The sequenced sample consisted of PBMCs. These receptors came from a man between 18 and 29 years old in good health and CMV-seropositive.

This clone came up a few times. The chain uses TRBV13 and TRBJ2-7, with D maybe TRBD1 (5 bases). The CDR3 covers 18 residues. Between the trimmed V and J ends, which lost 8 bases and 1 base, there was a span of 27 bases. The V gene's germline CDR1 is PRHDT and CDR2 FYEKMQ (reference sequence). This CDR3 is CASFNAQGSWQGSYEQYF. In nucleotides, the CDR3 is TGTGCCAGCTTCAATGCTCAAGGGTCTTGGCAGGGTTCCTACGAGCAGTACTTC.

On this clone itself: Other DNA sequences of this sample code for an identical CDR3. The V call is TRBV28, the J call TRBJ1-5; no firm D call. CDR3 length: 12 amino acids. The germline gives CDR1 MDHEN, CDR2 SYDVKM. The V and J ends lost 6 bases and 6 bases respectively, with 9 bases between them. CDR3 DNA: TGTGCCAGCAGCCCCCGGGGTCAGCCCCAGCATTTT. This encodes CASSPRGQPQHF.

The chain has TRBV5-1 and TRBJ2-5; possible D gene TRBD2, 7 bases. CDR1 is SGHRS, CDR2 YFSETQ, per germline. The CDR3 extends over 18 amino acids. V dropped 0 bases and J dropped 5 bases, with 23 bases sitting between them. CDR3 DNA sequence: TGCGCCAGCAGCTTGGAGTCGCCGGGGGGCCCGATAAGTGAGACCCAGTACTTC. Translated, it gives CASSLESPGGPISETQYF.

This clone was seen only once. The V gene is TRBV7-3, the J gene TRBJ2-1; the D is unclear. Trimming stripped 5 bases from V and 0 bases from J, with 11 bases between. CDR3 size: 15 residues. Per germline, CDR1 SGHTA and CDR2 FQGTGA. The CDR3 bases are TGTGCCAGCAGCCCCGACCACAGCTCCTACAATGAGCAGTTCTTC. Its translation is CASSPDHSSYNEQFF. Supplemented by reference TRBV7-3 and TRBJ2-1, the full variable domain reads GAGVSQTPSNKVTEKGKYVELRCDPISGHTALYWYRQSLGQGPEFLIYFQGTGAADDSGLPNDRFFAVRPEGSVSTLKIQRTERGDSAVYLCASSPDHSSYNEQFFGPGTRLTVL.

The chain combines TRBV7-9 with TRBJ2-1; 10 bases are a match to TRBD1. The CDR3 has 17 residues. Germline-derived CDR1 and CDR2 are SEHNR and FQNEAQ (reference sequence). V lost 5 bases and J lost 6; bases outside the gene matches: 13. The CDR3 bases are TGTGCCAGCAGCAGTCAGGGGTTGGGACAGGGGCCCAATGAGCAGTTCTTC. Residues: CASSSQGLGQGPNEQFF.